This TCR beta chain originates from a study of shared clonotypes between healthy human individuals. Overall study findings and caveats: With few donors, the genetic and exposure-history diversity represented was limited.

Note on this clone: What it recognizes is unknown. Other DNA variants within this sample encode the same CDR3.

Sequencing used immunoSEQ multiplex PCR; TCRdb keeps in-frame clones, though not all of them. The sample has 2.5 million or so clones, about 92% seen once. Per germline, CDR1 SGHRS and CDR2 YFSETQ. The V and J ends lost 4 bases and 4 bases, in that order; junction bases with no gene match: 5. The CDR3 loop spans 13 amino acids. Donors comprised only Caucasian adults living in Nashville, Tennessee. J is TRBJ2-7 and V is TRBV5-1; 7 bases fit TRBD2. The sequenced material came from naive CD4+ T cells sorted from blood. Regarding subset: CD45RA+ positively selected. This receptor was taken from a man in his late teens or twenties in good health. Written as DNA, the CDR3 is TGCGCCAGCAGCGCGGGAGCCTCTTACGAGCAGTACTTC. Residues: CASSAGASYEQYF. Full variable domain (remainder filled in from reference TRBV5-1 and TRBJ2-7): KAGVTQTPRYLIKTRGQQVTLSCSPISGHRSVSWYQQTPGQGLQFLFEYFSETQRNKGNFPGRFSGRQFSNSRSEMNVSTLELGDSALYLCASSAGASYEQYFGPGTRLTVT.